This TCR beta chain came from a study of neurological immune-mediated disorders. Study-wide results and caveats: No link was found between any clinical or MRI feature and the multiple sclerosis repertoire cluster.

The cDNA was produced through 5'RACE with 10-nucleotide random UMIs. TCRdb passed the 5' RACE reads through MiXCR, listing each CDR3 protein once. The sample includes about 120,000 distinct CDR3 sequences, roughly 3.2% seen only once; the top ten take 1% to 1.5%. This clonotype was counted ten times or more. What it binds is unknown. Germline V gene sequence: CDR1 DFQATT, CDR2 SNEGSKA (reference sequence). This CDR3 is 16 amino acids long. V shed 6 bases and J shed 0 bases, with 17 bases lying between them. The V call is TRBV20-1, the J call TRBJ2-2, with D perhaps TRBD1 (6 bases). This TCR was recovered from a woman aged 25 to 45 with multiple sclerosis. Sequences were obtained from PBMCs. The CDR3: CSAEPAGDANTGELFF. The DNA of the CDR3 is TGCAGTGCGGAACCTGCAGGGGATGCGAACACCGGGGAGCTGTTTTTT.